This paragraph covers one T cell receptor (beta chain) sequence. The sample originates from a study of shared clonotypes between healthy human individuals. Measured with immunoSEQ multiplex PCR; TCRdb has only the in-frame clones, and not every one. The sample lists approximately 2.1 million clones; 93% were seen once. Input material: naive CD4+ T cells from PBMCs. Indicated subset: CD45RA+ positively selected. This TCR was recovered from a man aged 18 to 29 in good health. Some clones in this sample may be carry-over from other donors' samples.

CDR3 residues: CASSKTGDYGYTF. CDR3 in DNA: TGCGCCAGCAGCAAAACAGGGGACTATGGCTACACCTTC. The gene calls are TRBV4-1 and TRBJ1-2; 7 bases match TRBD1. The CDR3 consists of 13 residues. The V and J ends lost 5 bases and 3 bases, in that order; junction bases with no gene match: 3. Germline values: CDR1 MGHRA, CDR2 YSYEKL.